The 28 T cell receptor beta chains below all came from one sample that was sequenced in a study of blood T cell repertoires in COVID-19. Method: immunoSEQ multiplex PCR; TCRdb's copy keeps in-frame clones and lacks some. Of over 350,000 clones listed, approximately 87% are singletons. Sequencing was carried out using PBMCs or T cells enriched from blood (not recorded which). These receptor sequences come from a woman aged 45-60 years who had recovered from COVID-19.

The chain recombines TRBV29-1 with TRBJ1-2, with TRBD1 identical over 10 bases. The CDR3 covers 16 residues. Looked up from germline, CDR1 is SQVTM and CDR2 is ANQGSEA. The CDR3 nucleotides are TGCAGTTCCTCCCGGGGACAGGGGTCCAAGATGGATGGCTACACCTTC. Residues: CSSSRGQGSKMDGYTF.

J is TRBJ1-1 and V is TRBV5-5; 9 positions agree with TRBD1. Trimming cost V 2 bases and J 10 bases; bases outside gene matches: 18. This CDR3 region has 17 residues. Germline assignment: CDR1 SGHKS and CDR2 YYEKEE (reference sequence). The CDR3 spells CASSFGSPGTGKGVAFF. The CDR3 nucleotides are TGTGCCAGCAGCTTCGGCAGTCCCGGGACAGGGAAAGGAGTAGCTTTCTTT.

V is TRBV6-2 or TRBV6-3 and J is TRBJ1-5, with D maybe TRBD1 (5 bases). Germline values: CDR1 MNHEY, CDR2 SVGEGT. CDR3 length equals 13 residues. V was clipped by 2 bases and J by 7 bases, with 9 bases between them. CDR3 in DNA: TGTGCCAGCAGTTACCGGGGGGGACAGCCCCAGCATTTT. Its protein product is CASSYRGGQPQHF.

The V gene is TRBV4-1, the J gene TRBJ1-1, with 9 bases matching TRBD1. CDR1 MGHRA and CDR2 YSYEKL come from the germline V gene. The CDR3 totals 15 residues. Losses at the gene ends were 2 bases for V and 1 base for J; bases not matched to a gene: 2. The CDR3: CASSQPGQGNTEAFF. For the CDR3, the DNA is TGCGCCAGCAGCCAACCGGGACAGGGGAACACTGAAGCTTTCTTT.

The CDR3 DNA follows: TGTGCCAGCTCACCGGCAGGCGTGAGCGGCTCCAATCAGCCCCAGCATTTT. It specifies CASSPAGVSGSNQPQHF. The chain carries TRBV18 and TRBJ1-5; D remains unclear. The CDR3 runs 17 residues. In germline, CDR1 is KGHSH, CDR2 LQKENI. The V end lost 3 bases, the J end lost 3 bases, and 18 bases lay between the germline ends.

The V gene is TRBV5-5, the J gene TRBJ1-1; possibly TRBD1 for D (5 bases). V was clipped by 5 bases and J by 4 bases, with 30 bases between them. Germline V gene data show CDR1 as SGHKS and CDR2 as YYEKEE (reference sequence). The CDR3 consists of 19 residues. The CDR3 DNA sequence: TGTGCCAGCAGTTCTCGGCCCCCGGGACTTTGGGAGAGTTTCACTGAAGCTTTCTTT. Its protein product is CASSSRPPGLWESFTEAFF. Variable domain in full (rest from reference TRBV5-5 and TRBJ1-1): DAGVTQSPTHLIKTRGQQVTLRCSPISGHKSVSWYQQVLGQGPQFIFQYYEKEERGRGNFPDRFSARQFPNYSSELNVNALLLGDSALYLCASSSRPPGLWESFTEAFFGQGTRLTVV.

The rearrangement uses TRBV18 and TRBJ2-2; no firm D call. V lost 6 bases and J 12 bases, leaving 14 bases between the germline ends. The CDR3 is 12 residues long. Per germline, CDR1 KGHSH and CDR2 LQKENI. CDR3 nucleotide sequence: TGTGCCAGCTCCCTACTTCGGGTTCAGCTGTTTTTT. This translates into CASSLLRVQLFF.

CDR3 amino acids: CASREQGTDEQFF. As DNA, the CDR3 is TGTGCCAGTAGGGAACAGGGGACCGATGAGCAGTTCTTC. This chain joins TRBV19 and TRBJ2-1; 7 bases are a match to TRBD1. This CDR3 region has 13 residues. CDR1 and CDR2 from the germline V gene are LNHDA and SQIVND (reference sequence). V was clipped by 6 bases and J by 8 bases; unmatched bases: 7.

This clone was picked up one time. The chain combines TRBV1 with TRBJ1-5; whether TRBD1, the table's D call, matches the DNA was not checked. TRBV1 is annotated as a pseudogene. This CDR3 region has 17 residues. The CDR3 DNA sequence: TGCACCAGCAGGGGAAACCAGGGCCCTTATAGCAATCAGCCCCAGCATTTT. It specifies CTSRGNQGPYSNQPQHF.

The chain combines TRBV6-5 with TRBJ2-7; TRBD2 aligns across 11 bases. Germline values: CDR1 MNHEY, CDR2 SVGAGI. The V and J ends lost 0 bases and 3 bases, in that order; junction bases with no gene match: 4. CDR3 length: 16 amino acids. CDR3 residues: CASSYSETSGVYEQYF. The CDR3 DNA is TGTGCCAGCAGTTACTCTGAGACTAGCGGGGTCTACGAGCAGTACTTC.

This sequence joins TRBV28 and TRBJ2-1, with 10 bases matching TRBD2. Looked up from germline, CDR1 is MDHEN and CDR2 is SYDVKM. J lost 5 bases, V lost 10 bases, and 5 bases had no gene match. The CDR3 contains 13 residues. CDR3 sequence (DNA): TGTGCCACCAGACTAGCGGGTAACAATGAGCAGTTCTTC. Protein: CATRLAGNNEQFF.

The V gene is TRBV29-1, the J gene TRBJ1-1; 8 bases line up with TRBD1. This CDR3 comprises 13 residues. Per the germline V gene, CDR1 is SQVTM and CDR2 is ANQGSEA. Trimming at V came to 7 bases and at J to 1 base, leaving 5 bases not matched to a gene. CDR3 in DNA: TGCAGCGAGACGGACAGGGCGAACACTGAAGCTTTCTTT. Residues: CSETDRANTEAFF.

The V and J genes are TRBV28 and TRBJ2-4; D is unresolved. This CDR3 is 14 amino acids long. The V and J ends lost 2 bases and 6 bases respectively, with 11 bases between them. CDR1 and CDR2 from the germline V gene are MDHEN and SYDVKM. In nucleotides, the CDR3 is TGTGCCAGCAGTTTAGGGCTCCCCCTAAACATTCAGTACTTC. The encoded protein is CASSLGLPLNIQYF.

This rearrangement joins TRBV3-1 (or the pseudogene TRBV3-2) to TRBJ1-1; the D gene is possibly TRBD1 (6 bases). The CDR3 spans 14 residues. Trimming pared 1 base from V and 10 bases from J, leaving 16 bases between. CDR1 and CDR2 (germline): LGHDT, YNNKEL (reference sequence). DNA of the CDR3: TGTGCCAGCAGCCAAGGAAGTCAGGGGACGGCAGCTTTCTTT. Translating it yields CASSQGSQGTAAFF.

The chain's CDR3 is CASSPWGQTNTEAFF. The CDR3 nucleotides are TGCGCCAGCAGCCCCTGGGGACAGACGAACACTGAAGCTTTCTTT. The J gene is TRBJ1-1, the V gene TRBV5-1, with 7 bases identical to TRBD1. Unmatched junction bases numbered 7, after V lost 4 bases and J lost 1 base. CDR1 is SGHRS and CDR2 is YFSETQ in the germline V gene. This CDR3 has 15 amino acids.

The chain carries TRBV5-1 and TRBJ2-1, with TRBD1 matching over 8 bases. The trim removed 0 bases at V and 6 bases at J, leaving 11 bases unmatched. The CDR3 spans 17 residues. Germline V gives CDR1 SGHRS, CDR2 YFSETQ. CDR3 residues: CASSLAAWTGLANEQFF. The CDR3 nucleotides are TGCGCCAGCAGCTTGGCCGCATGGACAGGGCTTGCCAATGAGCAGTTCTTC.

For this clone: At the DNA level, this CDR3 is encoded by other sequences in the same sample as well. CDR3 coding DNA: TGCGCCAGCAGCTTGGGCGGGTCTAGCACAGATACGCAGTATTTT. Translation: CASSLGGSSTDTQYF. The rearrangement uses TRBV5-1 and TRBJ2-3; possibly TRBD2 for D (5 bases). Trimming removed 0 bases at V and 0 bases at J, with 8 bases between. Germline V gene lookup returns CDR1 SGHRS and CDR2 YFSETQ. This CDR3 has 15 residues. The full variable domain, its missing parts supplied by reference TRBV5-1 and TRBJ2-3, is KAGVTQTPRYLIKTRGQQVTLSCSPISGHRSVSWYQQTPGQGLQFLFEYFSETQRNKGNFPGRFSGRQFSNSRSEMNVSTLELGDSALYLCASSLGGSSTDTQYFGPGTRLTVL.

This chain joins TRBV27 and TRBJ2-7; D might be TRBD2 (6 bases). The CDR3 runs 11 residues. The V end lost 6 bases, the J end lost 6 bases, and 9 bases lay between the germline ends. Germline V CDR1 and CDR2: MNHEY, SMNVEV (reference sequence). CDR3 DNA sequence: TGTGCCAGCAGCCCGGGACTCGAGCAGTACTTC. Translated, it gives CASSPGLEQYF.

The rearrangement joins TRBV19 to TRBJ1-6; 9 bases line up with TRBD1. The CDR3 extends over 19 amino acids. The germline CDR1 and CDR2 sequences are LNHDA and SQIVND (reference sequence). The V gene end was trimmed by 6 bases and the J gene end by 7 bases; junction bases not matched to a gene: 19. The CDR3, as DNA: TGTGCCAGTAGCCAACGGGGGACAGGGAATTCCAACTACAATTCACCCCTCCACTTT. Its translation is CASSQRGTGNSNYNSPLHF. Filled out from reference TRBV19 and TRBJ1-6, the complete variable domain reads DGGITQSPKYLFRKEGQNVTLSCEQNLNHDAMYWYRQDPGQGLRLIYYSQIVNDFQKGDIAEGYSVSREKKESFPLTVTSAQKNPTAFYLCASSQRGTGNSNYNSPLHFGNGTRLTVT.

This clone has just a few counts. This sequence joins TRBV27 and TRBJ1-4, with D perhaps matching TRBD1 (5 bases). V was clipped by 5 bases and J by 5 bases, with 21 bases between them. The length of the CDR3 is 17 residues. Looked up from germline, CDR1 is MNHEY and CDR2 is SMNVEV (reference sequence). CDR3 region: CASSPSRGFGVNEKLFF. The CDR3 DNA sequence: TGTGCCAGCAGTCCCTCTAGGGGATTTGGGGTCAATGAAAAACTGTTTTTT. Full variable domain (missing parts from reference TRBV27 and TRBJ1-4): EAQVTQNPRYLITVTGKKLTVTCSQNMNHEYMSWYRQDPGLGLRQIYYSMNVEVTDKGDVPEGYKVSRKEKRNFPLILESPSPNQTSLYFCASSPSRGFGVNEKLFFGSGTQLSVL.

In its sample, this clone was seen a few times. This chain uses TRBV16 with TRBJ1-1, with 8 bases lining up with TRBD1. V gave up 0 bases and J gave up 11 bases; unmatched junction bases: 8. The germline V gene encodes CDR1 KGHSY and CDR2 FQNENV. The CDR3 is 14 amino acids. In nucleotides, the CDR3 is TGTGCCAGCAGCCAATCGCAGGGGGCTCGGGAGGCTTTCTTT. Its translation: CASSQSQGAREAFF.

CDR3 protein: CASSPDGGWSGYTF. The CDR3 bases are TGTGCCAGCAGCCCAGATGGGGGCTGGAGTGGCTACACCTTC. J is TRBJ1-2 and V is TRBV13; D is possibly TRBD1 (6 bases). The germline CDR1 and CDR2 sequences are PRHDT and FYEKMQ (reference sequence). The CDR3 is made up of 14 amino acids. Trimming left V 5 bases short and J 7 bases short, with 17 bases between.

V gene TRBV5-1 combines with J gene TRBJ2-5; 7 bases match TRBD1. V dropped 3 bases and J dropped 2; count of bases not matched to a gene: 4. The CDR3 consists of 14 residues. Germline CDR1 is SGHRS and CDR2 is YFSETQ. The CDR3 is CASSYDRVQETQYF. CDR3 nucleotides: TGCGCCAGCAGCTACGACAGGGTGCAAGAGACCCAGTACTTC.

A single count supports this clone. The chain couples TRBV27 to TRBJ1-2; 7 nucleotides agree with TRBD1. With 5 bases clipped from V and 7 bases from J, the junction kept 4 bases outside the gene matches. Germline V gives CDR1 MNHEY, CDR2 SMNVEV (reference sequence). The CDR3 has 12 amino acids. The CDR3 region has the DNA TGTGCCAGCAGTGGCGACAGGGTTGGCTACACCTTC. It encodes CASSGDRVGYTF.

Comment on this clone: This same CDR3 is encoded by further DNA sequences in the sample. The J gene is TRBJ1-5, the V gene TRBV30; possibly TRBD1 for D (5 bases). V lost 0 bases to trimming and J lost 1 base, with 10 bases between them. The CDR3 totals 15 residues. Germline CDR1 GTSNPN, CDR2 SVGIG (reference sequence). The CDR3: CAWSVRGGSNQPQHF. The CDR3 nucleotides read TGTGCCTGGAGTGTGAGGGGAGGGAGCAATCAGCCCCAGCATTTT.

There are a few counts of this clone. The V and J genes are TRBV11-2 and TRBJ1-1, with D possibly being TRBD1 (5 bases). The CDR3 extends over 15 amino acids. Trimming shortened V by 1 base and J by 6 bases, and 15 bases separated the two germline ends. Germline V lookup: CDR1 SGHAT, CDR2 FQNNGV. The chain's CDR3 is CASSLGWGRKAEAFF. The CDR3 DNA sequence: TGTGCCAGCAGCTTAGGGTGGGGCAGGAAGGCTGAAGCTTTCTTT. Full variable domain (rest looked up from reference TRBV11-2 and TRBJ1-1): EAGVAQSPRYKIIEKRQSVAFWCNPISGHATLYWYQQILGQGPKLLIQFQNNGVVDDSQLPKDRFSAERLKGVDSTLKIQPAKLEDSAVYLCASSLGWGRKAEAFFGQGTRLTVV.

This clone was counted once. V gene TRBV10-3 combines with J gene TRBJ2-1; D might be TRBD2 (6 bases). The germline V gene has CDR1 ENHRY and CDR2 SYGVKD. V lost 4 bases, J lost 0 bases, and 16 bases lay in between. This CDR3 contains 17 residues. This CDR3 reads CAISGGFSGSSYNEQFF. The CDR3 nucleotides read TGTGCCATCAGTGGGGGGTTTAGCGGCAGCTCCTACAATGAGCAGTTCTTC.

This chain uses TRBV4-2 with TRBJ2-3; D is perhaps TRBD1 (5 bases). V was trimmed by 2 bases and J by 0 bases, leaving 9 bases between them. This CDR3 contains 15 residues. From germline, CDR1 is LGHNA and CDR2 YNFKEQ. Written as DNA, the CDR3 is TGTGCCAGCAGCCAACAGACAGCTAGCACAGATACGCAGTATTTT. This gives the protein CASSQQTASTDTQYF.